This section outlines one T cell receptor beta chain sequence together with its context. Original methodology: Estimation of nucleated cell counts was performed using reference gene primer amplification. The protocol was immunoSEQ multiplex PCR, while the TCRdb copy is restricted to in-frame clones and leaves out a portion. V and J calls and clone size are as listed in that table; D and trimming were resolved from the DNA. The data show roughly 130,000 clones, with less than 90% seen just once and around 2.3% held by the top ten. The sample belongs to a study of blood T cell repertoires in COVID-19. Whole-study context: The United States, Italy and Spain were the sources of the acute and convalescent COVID-19 samples. Sample material is recorded as cDNA or gDNA derived from T cells, B-cell-depleted T cells, or PBMCs.

Recovery among Cohort 3 donors was established by two negative PCRs, clearance, or symptom resolution. With 2 bases clipped from V and 1 base from J, the junction kept 3 bases outside the gene matches. There are 15 residues in the CDR3. Germline CDR1 LNHNV, CDR2 YYDKDF (reference sequence). This TCR derives from a woman in her forties or fifties who had recovered from COVID-19. The source material was PBMCs or T cells enriched from blood (not recorded which). The chain has TRBV15 and TRBJ1-1; the match to TRBD1 covers 8 bases. The CDR3 sequence is CATSRLQGGNTEAFF. The CDR3 coding sequence is TGTGCCACCAGCAGACTACAGGGGGGGAACACTGAAGCTTTCTTT.